The 22 T cell receptor beta chains given below trace back to one sample, sequenced in a study of shared clonotypes between healthy human individuals. Some clones are missing from TCRdb's copy, which holds only in-frame ones; the method was immunoSEQ multiplex PCR. The table records about 1.5 million clones, roughly 98% of them present only once. Sequenced: naive CD4+ T cells sorted from blood. As to subset: CD45RA+ positively selected. The receptors here all came from a man aged 25 to 40 in good health.

The chain links TRBV18 to TRBJ2-5; D gene uncertain. The CDR3 totals 14 residues. Per the germline V gene, CDR1 is KGHSH and CDR2 is LQKENI. V was shortened by 4 bases and J by 3 bases, with 12 bases between the two germline ends. CDR3 nucleotides: TGTGCCAGCTCACATCCCGGAGCGAAAGAGACCCAGTACTTC. The encoded protein is CASSHPGAKETQYF.

The chain uses TRBV5-4 and TRBJ1-1, with 8 bases fitting TRBD1. This CDR3 contains 16 residues. V lost 4 bases and J lost 4; bases outside the gene matches: 12. CDR1 is SGHNT and CDR2 is YYREEE in the germline V gene (reference sequence). CDR3 residues: CASSRPTGARSTEAFF. CDR3 nucleotides: TGTGCCAGCAGCCGTCCGACAGGGGCGAGATCCACTGAAGCTTTCTTT. Based on the CDR3 plus reference TRBV5-4 and TRBJ1-1, the full variable domain is ETGVTQSPTHLIKTRGQQVTLRCSSQSGHNTVSWYQQALGQGPQFIFQYYREEENGRGNFPPRFSGLQFPNYSSELNVNALELDDSALYLCASSRPTGARSTEAFFGQGTRLTVV.

J is TRBJ2-2 and V is TRBV9; D unclear. Germline CDR1 reads SGDLS; CDR2 reads YYNGEE. The CDR3 is 15 amino acids. The germline V and J ends were trimmed by 1 base and 1 base, with 8 bases remaining between them. The CDR3 here is CASSVSSGNTGELFF. In DNA form, the CDR3 reads TGTGCCAGCAGCGTATCCAGTGGGAACACCGGGGAGCTGTTTTTT.

The chain uses TRBV7-9 and TRBJ2-3; D is perhaps TRBD1 or TRBD2 (5 bases each). V lost 5 bases and J 4 bases, leaving 13 bases between the germline ends. The CDR3 contains 14 residues. The germline V gene encodes CDR1 SEHNR and CDR2 FQNEAQ (reference sequence). CDR3 bases: TGTGCCAGCAGCCTAACACGGGGCGCAGATACGCAGTATTTT. Its protein is CASSLTRGADTQYF.

To note about this clone: This sample also contains other DNA sequences that code for the same CDR3. The CDR3 region has the DNA TGTGCCAGCAGAGACAGCTCTGGAAACACCATATATTTT. It encodes CASRDSSGNTIYF. The V and J genes are TRBV7-9 and TRBJ1-3; maybe TRBD1 (5 bases). V shed 6 bases and J shed 0 bases, with 6 bases lying between them. This CDR3 has 13 amino acids. Looked up from germline, CDR1 is SEHNR and CDR2 is FQNEAQ (reference sequence).

J is TRBJ2-7 and V is TRBV11-2; TRBD1 matches 10 bases. V dropped 7 bases and J dropped 7; count of bases not matched to a gene: 10. The CDR3 spans 14 residues. CDR1 and CDR2 (germline): SGHAT, FQNNGV. The CDR3 DNA reads TGTGCCAGCACCACCGGGACAGGGGCTTGGGAGCAGTACTTC. Translated: CASTTGTGAWEQYF.

This chain joins TRBV29-1 and TRBJ2-1, with unresolved D. V lost 3 bases to trimming and J lost 1 base, with 10 bases between them. Per the germline V gene, CDR1 is SQVTM and CDR2 is ANQGSEA. The length of the CDR3 is 14 residues. The chain's CDR3 is CSVDFLPSYNEQFF. CDR3 DNA sequence: TGCAGCGTTGATTTCTTACCTTCCTACAATGAGCAGTTCTTC.

The chain couples TRBV30 to TRBJ2-3, with TRBD2 matching over 7 bases. Germline assignment: CDR1 GTSNPN and CDR2 SVGIG (reference sequence). V was clipped by 4 bases and J by 2 bases; unmatched bases: 6. The CDR3 is 14 amino acids. Here the CDR3 DNA reads TGTGCCTGGACGCGCGGGAGAACCACAGATACGCAGTATTTT. Amino acid sequence: CAWTRGRTTDTQYF.

J is TRBJ2-1 and V is TRBV5-1, with D possibly being TRBD1 or TRBD2 (5 bases each). The length of the CDR3 is 14 residues. Germline assignment: CDR1 SGHRS and CDR2 YFSETQ. The V and J ends lost 7 bases and 6 bases respectively, with 17 bases between them. The CDR3 DNA follows: TGCGCCAGCTTGGGGGTGATAGGGAGCAATGAGCAGTTCTTC. Protein product: CASLGVIGSNEQFF.

V gene TRBV28 combines with J gene TRBJ2-2; TRBD1 might be the D (6 bases). Trimming stripped 2 bases from V and 0 bases from J, with 7 bases between. Germline CDR1 and CDR2: MDHEN and SYDVKM. CDR3 size: 15 residues. The CDR3 DNA follows: TGTGCCAGCAGTTTAGGGACAACGAACACCGGGGAGCTGTTTTTT. Encoded protein: CASSLGTTNTGELFF.

V gene TRBV18 combines with J gene TRBJ2-5, with a possible D match to TRBD1 (6 bases). The CDR3 loop spans 16 amino acids. CDR1 is KGHSH and CDR2 is LQKENI in the germline V gene. Trimming left V 3 bases short and J 0 bases short, with 14 bases between. The CDR3 DNA reads TGTGCCAGCTCACCCCCGGGACAACAGTACCAAGAGACCCAGTACTTC. Its protein product is CASSPPGQQYQETQYF.

The chain employs TRBV6-5 and TRBJ1-1; D unclear. The germline V and J ends were trimmed by 2 bases and 0 bases, with 4 bases remaining between them. Germline CDR1 is MNHEY and CDR2 is SVGAGI. This CDR3 contains 13 residues. The chain's CDR3 is CASSYKMNTEAFF. The CDR3 bases are TGTGCCAGCAGTTACAAGATGAACACTGAAGCTTTCTTT.

The chain links TRBV4-1 to TRBJ2-2; 7 bases line up with TRBD2. This CDR3 spans 15 amino acids. Losses at the gene ends were 4 bases for V and 0 bases for J; bases not matched to a gene: 2. Germline CDR1 MGHRA, CDR2 YSYEKL. The CDR3 spells CASSPLAANTGELFF. The CDR3 bases are TGCGCCAGCAGCCCCCTAGCGGCGAACACCGGGGAGCTGTTTTTT.

The gene calls are TRBV11-2 and TRBJ2-1; D may be TRBD2 (6 bases). Germline CDR1 reads SGHAT; CDR2 reads FQNNGV. V dropped 3 bases and J dropped 4 bases, with 13 bases sitting between them. The CDR3 sequence is 15 residues long. CDR3 amino acids: CASSFRERLYNEQFF. The CDR3 nucleotides are TGTGCCAGCAGCTTTCGGGAGAGATTATACAATGAGCAGTTCTTC.

This clone was detected only once. V usage is TRBV9 and J usage is TRBJ2-1; D ambiguous. Trimming cost V 0 bases and J 2 bases, with 12 bases left between them. The V gene's germline CDR1 is SGDLS and CDR2 YYNGEE. The CDR3 has 16 amino acids. The DNA for the CDR3 is TGTGCCAGCAGCGTAGCCGCAACCTTTCCCTACAATGAGCAGTTCTTC. This gives the protein CASSVAATFPYNEQFF.

This chain links TRBV27 with TRBJ2-7, with unresolved D. The germline gives CDR1 MNHEY, CDR2 SMNVEV (reference sequence). Trimming cost V 3 bases and J 2 bases, with 11 bases left between them. This CDR3 is built from 14 residues. The CDR3 region is CASSLVAETYEQYF. In DNA, the CDR3 is TGTGCCAGCAGTTTGGTTGCGGAGACCTACGAGCAGTACTTC.

CDR3: CASSVAGISYNEQFF. CDR3 DNA sequence: TGTGCCAGCAGTGTAGCGGGAATCTCCTACAATGAGCAGTTCTTC. The chain links TRBV25-1 to TRBJ2-1; 8 nucleotides line up with TRBD2. With V trimmed by 4 bases and J by 0 bases, 2 bases remained unmatched. This CDR3 is built from 15 residues. Germline CDR1 is MGHDK and CDR2 is SYGVNS. The full variable domain, its missing parts supplied by reference TRBV25-1 and TRBJ2-1, is EADIYQTPRYLVIGTGKKITLECSQTMGHDKMYWYQQDPGMELHLIHYSYGVNSTEKGDLSSESTVSRIRTEHFPLTLESARPSHTSQYLCASSVAGISYNEQFFGPGTRLTVL.

The chain links TRBV11-2 to TRBJ2-1; D tentatively fits TRBD1 or TRBD2 (5 bases each). The V gene's germline CDR1 is SGHAT and CDR2 FQNNGV. This CDR3 spans 13 amino acids. Between the trimmed V and J ends, which lost 2 bases and 6 bases, there was a span of 8 bases. DNA of the CDR3: TGTGCCAGCAGCTTAAGGGGAGTCAATGAGCAGTTCTTC. Its protein is CASSLRGVNEQFF.

V gene TRBV9 combines with J gene TRBJ2-7, with D maybe TRBD2 (5 bases). This CDR3 is built from 15 residues. Germline V gene sequence: CDR1 SGDLS, CDR2 YYNGEE. Trimming shortened V by 0 bases and J by 2 bases, and 12 bases separated the two germline ends. CDR3 loop: CASSVAPGKAYEQYF. For the CDR3, the DNA is TGTGCCAGCAGCGTAGCACCCGGGAAAGCCTACGAGCAGTACTTC.

The chain has TRBV2 and TRBJ2-7; the D gene is possibly TRBD1 (6 bases). The CDR3 is made up of 13 amino acids. Germline lookup yields CDR1 SNHLY and CDR2 FYNNEI. The V end was cut by 8 bases, the J end by 3 bases, with 14 bases between. For the CDR3, the DNA is TGTGCCAGCTCTCAACAGGGAATCTACGAGCAGTACTTC. This sequence encodes CASSQQGIYEQYF. Full variable domain (outside the CDR3, taken from reference TRBV2 and TRBJ2-7): EPEVTQTPSHQVTQMGQEVILRCVPISNHLYFYWYRQILGQKVEFLVSFYNNEISEKSEIFDDQFSVERPDGSNFTLKIRSTKLEDSAMYFCASSQQGIYEQYFGPGTRLTVT.

V gene TRBV19 combines with J gene TRBJ2-2, with 12 bases lining up with TRBD2. J was trimmed by 8 bases and V by 6 bases; bases with no gene match: 4. Germline CDR1 LNHDA, CDR2 SQIVND (reference sequence). CDR3 length: 14 amino acids. CDR3 amino acids: CASRLAGGTGELFF. CDR3 bases: TGTGCCAGTAGACTAGCGGGAGGTACGGGGGAGCTGTTTTTT.

This chain links TRBV5-1 with TRBJ2-7; D unclear. The CDR3 loop spans 13 amino acids. The V and J ends lost 3 bases and 1 base respectively, with 8 bases between them. In germline, CDR1 is SGHRS, CDR2 YFSETQ. CDR3 nucleotide sequence: TGCGCCAGCAGCTCGGATCGGTCCTACGAGCAGTACTTC. The encoded protein is CASSSDRSYEQYF.